This TCR beta chain came from a study of blood T cell repertoires in COVID-19. Sequencing was performed with immunoSEQ multiplex PCR; in TCRdb, only in-frame clones are kept and a portion is missing. The table has over 50,000 clones, roughly 86% seen once. The CDR3 totals 13 residues. V lost 10 bases and J 3 bases, leaving 16 bases between the germline ends. Germline CDR1 and CDR2: LGHDT and YNNKEL (reference sequence). This clone was recorded only once. Sample: peripheral blood. The chain has TRBV3-1 (or the pseudogene TRBV3-2) and TRBJ2-7; TRBD2 is a possible D gene (7 bases). The origin of this receptor is a man between 50 and 59 years old with active COVID-19. Here the CDR3 DNA reads TGTGCCACAAAGAGGAGGGGGGGCTACGAGCAGTACTTC. Protein: CATKRRGGYEQYF.